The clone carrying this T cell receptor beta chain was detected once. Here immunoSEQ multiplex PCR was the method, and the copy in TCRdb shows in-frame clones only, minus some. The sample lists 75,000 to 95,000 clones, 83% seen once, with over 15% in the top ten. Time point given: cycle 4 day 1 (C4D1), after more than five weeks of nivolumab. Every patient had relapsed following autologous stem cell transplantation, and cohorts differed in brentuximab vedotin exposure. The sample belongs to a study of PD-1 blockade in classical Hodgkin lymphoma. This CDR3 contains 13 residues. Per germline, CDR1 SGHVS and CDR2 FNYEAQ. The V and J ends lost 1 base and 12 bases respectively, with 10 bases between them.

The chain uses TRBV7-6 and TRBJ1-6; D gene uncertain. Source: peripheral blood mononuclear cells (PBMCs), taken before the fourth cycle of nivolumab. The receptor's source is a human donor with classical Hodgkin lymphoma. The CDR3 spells CASSLDVVGPLHF. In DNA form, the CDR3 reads TGTGCCAGCAGCTTAGACGTGGTGGGACCCCTCCACTTT. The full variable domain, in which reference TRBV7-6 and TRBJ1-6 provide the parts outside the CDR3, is GAGVSQSPRYKVTKRGQDVALRCDPISGHVSLYWYRQALGQGPEFLTYFNYEAQQDKSGLPNDRFSAERPEGSISTLTIQRTEQRDSAMYRCASSLDVVGPLHFGNGTRLTVT.